Listed below are T cell receptor beta chains from one sample, sequenced in a study of blood T cells in healthy people across ages. A single record per CDR3 protein comes from TCRdb applying MiXCR to the 5' RACE reads. The sample includes 1.5 million to 1.8 million distinct CDR3 sequences, 42% seen only once; the top ten take more than 4%. The sequencing sample was made of blood. These TCRs come from a woman aged 18-35 years in good health. CDR3s include the opening cysteine and the closing phenylalanine or tryptophan. Each record gives: V gene, D gene, J gene, clone size, CDR3 DNA, CDR3 protein. A D gene is named only where the DNA matches it firmly. Size is omitted from some rows. Given values are once, few, many or a class for expanded clones.

v_gene: TRBV2; d_gene: -; j_gene: TRBJ1-2; abundance: -; CDR3nt: TGTGCCAGCAGCGACTCTCGGACGGATGGCTACACCTTC; CDR3aa: CASSDSRTDGYTF
v_gene: TRBV6-5; d_gene: TRBD2; j_gene: TRBJ2-1; abundance: few; CDR3nt: TGTGCCAGCAGTTACATGGGACTAGCGGCTGAGCAGTTCTTC; CDR3aa: CASSYMGLAAEQFF
v_gene: TRBV29-1; d_gene: -; j_gene: TRBJ2-3; abundance: -; CDR3nt: TGCAGCGTTGTTCCGGGCACAGATACGCAGTATTTT; CDR3aa: CSVVPGTDTQYF
v_gene: TRBV6-6; d_gene: -; j_gene: TRBJ2-3; abundance: many; CDR3nt: TGTGCCAGCAGTTATTGGGCGAGAGAGACAGATACGCAGTATTTT; CDR3aa: CASSYWARETDTQYF
v_gene: TRBV12-3/TRBV12-4; d_gene: TRBD2; j_gene: TRBJ2-3; abundance: -; CDR3nt: TGTGCCCACGGTGCGGGGGGAAAAGCAGATACGCAGTATTTT; CDR3aa: CAHGAGGKADTQYF
v_gene: TRBV10-3; d_gene: -; j_gene: TRBJ2-6; abundance: -; CDR3nt: TGTGCCATCAGTGAGTCCATCGTCCTGACTTTC; CDR3aa: CAISESIVLTF
v_gene: TRBV7-3; d_gene: -; j_gene: TRBJ2-3; abundance: -; CDR3nt: TGTGCCAGCAGCCGACTAGTTGTAGACACAGATACGCAGTATTTT; CDR3aa: CASSRLVVDTDTQYF
v_gene: TRBV10-3; d_gene: -; j_gene: TRBJ2-7; abundance: -; CDR3nt: TGTGCCATCAGTGAGGGGTTGGACGAGCAGTACTTC; CDR3aa: CAISEGLDEQYF
v_gene: TRBV4-1; d_gene: -; j_gene: TRBJ2-2; abundance: -; CDR3nt: TGCACCAGCAGCCAAGTTTTAGCCGGGGAGCTGTTTTTT; CDR3aa: CTSSQVLAGELFF
v_gene: TRBV29-1; d_gene: -; j_gene: TRBJ2-1; abundance: -; CDR3nt: TGCAGCGTTAGGGCGGGACAGCAGTTCTTC; CDR3aa: CSVRAGQQFF